The clone carrying this T cell receptor (beta chain) was seen ten or more times. Its specificity is not known. This specimen comes from a study of regulatory T cells in long-lasting Graves disease. Findings and caveats of the study: Persistent Graves' patients showed reduced TCR diversity versus newly diagnosed patients.

The CDR3 covers 14 residues. V lost 1 base, J lost 3 bases, and 3 bases stayed unmatched. Time point noted: persistent/refractory GD, antithyroid drugs over 5 years with positive TRAb. TCR sequences were obtained from RNA taken from PBMCs. TCR beta libraries were built with iRepertoire HTBI primers and Arm-PCR of CDR3 regions. TCRdb re-derived calls from the multiplex PCR reads in MiXCR, one entry per CDR3 protein. This sample carries hundreds of thousands of distinct CDR3 sequences, less than 25% of them seen once, and the ten largest clones take 7% to 9.5%. This specimen was peripheral blood mononuclear cells (PBMCs), taken when the disease was refractory, from a patient treated with antithyroid drugs. The chain has TRBV12-3 or TRBV12-4 and TRBJ2-7; TRBD1 agrees at 7 bases. The TCR originated in a female donor with Graves disease. As DNA, the CDR3 is TGTGCCAGCAGTTTAGGGCAGGGGGACTACGAGCAGTACTTC. Amino acid sequence: CASSLGQGDYEQYF.